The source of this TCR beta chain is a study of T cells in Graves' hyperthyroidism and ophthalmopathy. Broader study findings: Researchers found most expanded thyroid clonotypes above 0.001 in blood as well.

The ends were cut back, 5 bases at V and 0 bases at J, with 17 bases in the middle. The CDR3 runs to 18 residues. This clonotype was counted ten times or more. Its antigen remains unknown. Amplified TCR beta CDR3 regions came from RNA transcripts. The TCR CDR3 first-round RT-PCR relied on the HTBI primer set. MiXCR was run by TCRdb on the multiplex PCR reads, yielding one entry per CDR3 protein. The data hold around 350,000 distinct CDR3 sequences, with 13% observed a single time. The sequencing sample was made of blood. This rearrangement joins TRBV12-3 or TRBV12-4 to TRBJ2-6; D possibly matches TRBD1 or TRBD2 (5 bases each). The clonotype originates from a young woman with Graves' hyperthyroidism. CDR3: CASSPIPGTGSGANVLTF. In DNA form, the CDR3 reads TGTGCCAGCAGTCCTATACCCGGGACGGGCTCTGGGGCCAACGTCCTGACTTTC.